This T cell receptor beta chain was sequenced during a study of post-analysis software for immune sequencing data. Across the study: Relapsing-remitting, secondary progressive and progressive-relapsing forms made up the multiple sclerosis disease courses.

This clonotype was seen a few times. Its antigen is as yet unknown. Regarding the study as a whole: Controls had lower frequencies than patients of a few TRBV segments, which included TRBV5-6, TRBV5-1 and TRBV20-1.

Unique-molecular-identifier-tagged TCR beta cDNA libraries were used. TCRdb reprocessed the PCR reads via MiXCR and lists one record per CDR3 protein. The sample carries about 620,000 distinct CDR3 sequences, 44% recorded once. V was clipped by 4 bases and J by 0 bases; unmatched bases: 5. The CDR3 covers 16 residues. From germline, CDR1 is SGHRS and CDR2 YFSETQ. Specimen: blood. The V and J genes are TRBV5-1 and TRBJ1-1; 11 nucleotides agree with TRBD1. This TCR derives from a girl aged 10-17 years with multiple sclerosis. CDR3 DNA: TGCGCCAGCAGCCGCGGGACAGGGGGGGTGAACACTGAAGCTTTCTTT. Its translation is CASSRGTGGVNTEAFF.